This T cell receptor (beta chain) derives from a study of molecular identifiers for immune sequencing clone quantification. Looking at the study overall: The replicates split RNA from around 20,000 or 100,000 naive CD8 cells five ways and sequenced four.

Input for naive CD8 libraries was about 19,000 to 1,100,000 sorted cells; the RNA fraction used was 10%, 30% or 50%. A CD8+CD4-CCR7+CD45RA+ phenotype served as the sorting definition for naive CD8 T cells. Germline values: CDR1 LNHDA, CDR2 SQIVND (reference sequence). The CDR3 extends over 13 amino acids. V lost 7 bases and J 2 bases, leaving 9 bases between the germline ends. Both previously described methods and listed TCR primers were employed to make bulk TCR libraries. TCRdb processed the PCR reads anew with MiXCR; each CDR3 protein has one entry. The profile covers over 65,000 distinct CDR3 sequences, with approximately 23% appearing a single time and 0.78% taken by the ten largest.

The chain carries TRBV19 and TRBJ1-5; D remains unclear. This clonotype was sampled from a human donor in good health. Some libraries in this study had Jurkat cell RNA spiked in. Sequencing was done on a sample of naive CD8+ T cells from blood, with Jurkat cell RNA spiked in. As to subset: FACS-sorted CD8+CD4-CCR7+CD45RA+ naive T cells. The CDR3 is CASTRGRNQPQHF. CDR3 coding DNA: TGTGCCAGTACTAGAGGGCGCAATCAGCCCCAGCATTTT.